The clone carrying this T cell receptor (beta chain) was observed a single time. Antigen specificity is unknown. Germline V CDR1 and CDR2: ENHRY, SYGVKD. The V segment lost 6 bases and the J segment 4 bases; nucleotides outside the gene matches: 8. The CDR3 extends over 16 amino acids. The sample comes from a study of OX40 agonist ivuxolimab in advanced cancers. Study results and caveats: Partial responders at 0.1-3.0 mg/kg had among the lowest clonal expansion. With doses of 0.1 to 3.0 mg/kg, CD4+ and CD8+ blood T cells had undergone clonal expansion by week 6.

Libraries were prepared by immunoSEQ multiplex PCR; TCRdb keeps only in-frame clonotypes and omits some of them. The sample yields roughly 48,000 clones, approximately 87% seen once. This specimen was CD4+ or CD8+ T cells sorted from blood, taken in a trial of the OX40 agonist ivuxolimab. The chain carries TRBV10-3 and TRBJ2-1; 11 nucleotides line up with TRBD2. The sequence derives from an adult with an advanced solid tumor such as melanoma, head and neck, liver or kidney cancer. CDR3 region: CAIRETGTSGYNEQFF. The CDR3 DNA follows: TGTGCCATCAGAGAAACCGGGACTAGCGGATACAATGAGCAGTTCTTC.